A single sample is the source of the 20 T cell receptor beta chains below, sequenced in a study of radiotherapy plus CTLA-4 blockade in lung cancer. The protocol was immunoSEQ multiplex PCR, while the TCRdb copy is restricted to in-frame clones and leaves out a portion. The sample lists about 46,000 clones, approximately 80% occurring once. The source was peripheral blood, collected from a patient treated with radiotherapy plus ipilimumab. The receptors stem from a human donor with non-small cell lung cancer whose response to radiotherapy plus ipilimumab could not be evaluated.

The chain recombines TRBV4-2 with TRBJ2-4; TRBD2 matches 11 bases. The CDR3 is 18 residues long. Germline V gene sequence: CDR1 LGHNA, CDR2 YNFKEQ. Losses at the gene ends were 0 bases for V and 0 bases for J; bases not matched to a gene: 4. This CDR3 is CASSQELAGVLAKNIQYF. The CDR3 coding sequence is TGTGCCAGCAGCCAAGAACTAGCGGGGGTCCTAGCCAAAAACATTCAGTACTTC.

This chain joins TRBV11-2 and TRBJ2-5, with D possibly matching TRBD2 (5 bases). The J call may be wrong; the DNA end is better matched by TRBJ2-7. The CDR3 is 15 amino acids. Germline assignment: CDR1 SGHAT and CDR2 FQNNGV. As DNA, the CDR3 is TGTGCCAGCAGCTTTTCGCGGAGGCCCCCCTACGAGCAGTACTTC. Translating gives CASSFSRRPPYEQYF.

This chain uses TRBV7-6 with TRBJ1-5, with D possibly TRBD1 on 6 matching bases. The CDR3 covers 15 residues. V was shortened by 1 base and J by 4 bases, with 11 bases between the two germline ends. Germline V gene sequence: CDR1 SGHVS, CDR2 FNYEAQ. In DNA, the CDR3 is TGTGCCAGCAGCTTAGGGGCAGGGGTTAATCAGCCCCAGCATTTT. This gives the protein CASSLGAGVNQPQHF. Full variable domain (outside the CDR3, taken from reference TRBV7-6 and TRBJ1-5): GAGVSQSPRYKVTKRGQDVALRCDPISGHVSLYWYRQALGQGPEFLTYFNYEAQQDKSGLPNDRFSAERPEGSISTLTIQRTEQRDSAMYRCASSLGAGVNQPQHFGDGTRLSIL.

The chain uses TRBV9 and TRBJ2-6, with 11 bases lining up with TRBD1. The junction had 6 bases not matched to a gene; V was cut back by 2 bases and J by 5 bases. CDR1 SGDLS and CDR2 YYNGEE come from the germline V gene. The CDR3 totals 17 residues. The CDR3 DNA reads as TGTGCCAGCAGCGTCCGGGACAGGGGGGACTGGGCCAACGTCCTGACTTTC. Translating it yields CASSVRDRGDWANVLTF.

With regard to this clone: Relative to the germline gene, one junction end is altered; a read error may explain this. V and J are TRBV29-1 and TRBJ1-1; no clear D. Germline loops: CDR1 SQVTM, CDR2 ANQGSEA. This CDR3 region has 13 residues. CDR3 amino acids: CSVEKREREGRLF. The CDR3 DNA reads TGCAGCGTTGAAAAGAGGGAAAGGGAAGGAAGGCTCTTT.

The chain couples TRBV7-9 to TRBJ2-3, with 9 nucleotides matching TRBD2. J gave up 0 bases and V 3 bases, and 1 base lay outside the gene matches. This CDR3 comprises 15 residues. Germline V lookup: CDR1 SEHNR, CDR2 FQNEAQ (reference sequence). CDR3 nucleotide sequence: TGTGCCAGCAGCTTGACTAGCGGTAGCACAGATACGCAGTATTTT. The encoded protein is CASSLTSGSTDTQYF.

This chain connects TRBV21-1 to TRBJ1-2. TRBV21-1 is deemed a pseudogene. The CDR3 is 17 amino acids. The CDR3 here is CASSKVSQETNKAGYTF. The DNA of the CDR3 is TGTGCCAGCAGCAAAGTCTCCCAGGAGACTAACAAGGCTGGCTACACCTTC.

This chain joins TRBV15 and TRBJ1-2, with 7 bases aligning to TRBD1. The CDR3 consists of 14 residues. V lost 3 bases to trimming and J lost 2 bases; unmatched junction nucleotides: 3. Germline V gene lookup returns CDR1 LNHNV and CDR2 YYDKDF (reference sequence). CDR3: CATSRGQINYGYTF. The CDR3 DNA reads as TGTGCCACCAGCAGGGGACAGATCAACTATGGCTACACCTTC.

V and J are TRBV29-1 and TRBJ2-7; 9 bases align to TRBD1. CDR3 size: 12 residues. The V gene's germline CDR1 is SQVTM and CDR2 ANQGSEA. With 6 bases clipped from V and 5 bases from J, the junction kept 5 bases outside the gene matches. The CDR3 region is CSVSGTGNEQYF. The DNA of the CDR3 is TGCAGCGTGTCCGGGACAGGGAACGAGCAGTACTTC.

Comments on this clone: The conserved closing phenylalanine or tryptophan is absent in this CDR3, likely reflecting a read error. The J gene is TRBJ2-7, the V gene TRBV9, with 9 bases that match TRBD2. CDR1 SGDLS and CDR2 YYNGEE come from the germline V gene. The CDR3 loop spans 15 amino acids. The ends lost 2 bases at V and 5 bases at J; junction bases unmatched: 8. CDR3 amino acids: CASSVGRGGRNEQYS. The CDR3 nucleotides are TGTGCCAGCAGCGTTGGGCGGGGGGGCAGGAACGAGCAGTACTCC.

The rearrangement joins TRBV20-1 to TRBJ2-1; 8 bases align to TRBD2. The CDR3 covers 11 residues. V was clipped by 6 bases and J by 10 bases; unmatched bases: 5. CDR1 and CDR2 (germline): DFQATT, SNEGSKA (reference sequence). In DNA, the CDR3 is TGCAGTGCCGGACTAGCTCCCGAGCAGTTCTTC. Translation gives CSAGLAPEQFF.

This chain connects TRBV6-5 to TRBJ1-1; TRBD1 agrees at 8 bases. The V and J ends lost 7 bases and 4 bases, in that order; junction bases with no gene match: 11. Germline CDR1 is MNHEY and CDR2 is SVGAGI. The CDR3 spans 15 residues. The CDR3: CASTPGGQVSTEAFF. DNA of the CDR3: TGTGCCAGCACCCCCGGGGGACAGGTGAGCACTGAAGCTTTCTTT.

The chain links TRBV28 to TRBJ2-5; the D is unclear. V dropped 8 bases and J dropped 2 bases, with 12 bases sitting between them. The CDR3 is 13 residues long. Germline V lookup: CDR1 MDHEN, CDR2 SYDVKM. The CDR3 spells CASLTRLQETQYF. DNA of the CDR3: TGTGCCAGCCTAACGAGACTGCAAGAGACCCAGTACTTC.

This sequence joins TRBV21-1 and TRBJ2-7; the D call TRBD1 from the table was never checked on the DNA. TRBV21-1 is a pseudogene locus. The CDR3 contains 16 residues. The CDR3 here is CASRWGFGDRGHEQYF. DNA of the CDR3: TGTGCCAGCAGGTGGGGTTTTGGGGACAGGGGGCACGAGCAGTACTTC.

This chain links TRBV18 with TRBJ2-7; 12 nucleotides agree with TRBD1. Germline V CDR1 and CDR2: KGHSH, LQKENI. This CDR3 has 14 residues. The J segment lost 6 bases and the V segment lost 5 bases, leaving 5 bases of the junction unmatched. CDR3 sequence: CASSSGTGGGEQYF. The CDR3, as DNA: TGTGCCAGCTCATCGGGGACAGGGGGCGGCGAGCAGTACTTC.

This chain uses TRBV19 with TRBJ2-1; TRBD2 aligns across 13 bases. J lost 9 bases, V lost 5 bases, and 13 bases had no gene match. Germline-derived CDR1 and CDR2 are LNHDA and SQIVND (reference sequence). The CDR3 is 17 residues long. DNA for the CDR3: TGTGCCAGTAGTCCCCTCCGGACTAGCGGGAGAACGGGTGAGCAGTTCTTC. Translation gives CASSPLRTSGRTGEQFF.

V gene TRBV12-2 combines with J gene TRBJ2-5; TRBD2, the table's D call, lacks a check against the DNA. TRBV12-2 is labeled a pseudogene. The CDR3 consists of 17 residues. CDR3 bases: TGTGCAAGTCGCCCGCTGAAGCTAGCGGGCCCCGAAGAGACCCAGTACTTC. This sequence encodes CASRPLKLAGPEETQYF.

This clone has only a few counts. The chain is built from TRBV28 and TRBJ2-7; 11 positions agree with TRBD2. CDR1 and CDR2 (germline): MDHEN, SYDVKM. The CDR3 is made up of 14 amino acids. Losses at the gene ends were 6 bases for V and 11 bases for J; bases not matched to a gene: 12. As DNA, the CDR3 is TGTGCCAGCAGGCAGACTAGCGGGACTCTTAATAAGTACTTC. Translation: CASRQTSGTLNKYF. The full variable domain, rest sourced from reference TRBV28 and TRBJ2-7, is DVKVTQSSRYLVKRTGEKVFLECVQDMDHENMFWYRQDPGLGLRLIYFSYDVKMKEKGDIPEGYSVSREKKERFSLILESASTNQTSMYLCASRQTSGTLNKYFGPGTRLTVT.

In this sample, this clone turned up a few times. This chain joins TRBV5-6 and TRBJ2-7, with 13 bases identical to TRBD2. After removal of 4 bases from V and 6 bases from J, the junction contained 10 bases not matched to a gene. The CDR3 has 16 amino acids. Germline V gene sequence: CDR1 SGHDT, CDR2 YYEEEE. The CDR3 DNA sequence: TGTGCCAGCAGCCGAGGGACTAGCGGGATTCGGGTCGAGCAGTACTTC. Amino acid sequence: CASSRGTSGIRVEQYF.

This sequence joins TRBV29-1 and TRBJ1-1; 9 nucleotides match TRBD1. V was clipped by 4 bases and J by 3 bases; unmatched bases: 9. The CDR3 runs to 15 residues. The germline CDR1 and CDR2 sequences are SQVTM and ANQGSEA. CDR3 sequence: CSVVDRGTGHTEAFF. DNA of the CDR3: TGCAGCGTTGTTGATCGAGGGACAGGGCACACTGAAGCTTTCTTT.